The rows below give T cell receptor beta chains drawn from one sample of a study of blood T cell repertoires in COVID-19. The method was immunoSEQ multiplex PCR; TCRdb's version includes in-frame clones alone and lacks a portion of them. The profile shows approximately 200,000 clones, more than 85% of them singletons. Sequencing input: peripheral blood. The receptors come from a man aged 35 to 55 with active or convalescent COVID-19. CDR3s include the opening cysteine and the closing phenylalanine or tryptophan. D genes are given only for firm matches. Expanded clones are given a class, and other clones once, few, many or no size at all.

clone size: many; D gene: .; J gene: TRBJ1-6; V gene: TRBV5-6; CDR3 protein: CASSPPGRGSPLHF; CDR3 DNA: TGTGCCAGCAGCCCGCCCGGGCGGGGGTCACCCCTCCACTTT
clone size: .; D gene: TRBD1; J gene: TRBJ1-2; V gene: TRBV10-3; CDR3 protein: CAITGQGNDGYTF; CDR3 DNA: TGTGCCATCACTGGACAGGGTAATGATGGCTACACCTTC
clone size: once; D gene: .; J gene: TRBJ1-5; V gene: TRBV27; CDR3 protein: CASSLGRGHQPQHF; CDR3 DNA: TGTGCCAGCAGTTTAGGCAGGGGTCATCAGCCCCAGCATTTT
clone size: once; D gene: TRBD2; J gene: TRBJ2-7; V gene: TRBV18; CDR3 protein: CASSPWTSGNNEQYF; CDR3 DNA: TGTGCCAGCTCACCGTGGACTAGCGGAAACAACGAGCAGTACTTC
clone size: once; D gene: TRBD1; J gene: TRBJ1-2; V gene: TRBV19; CDR3 protein: CASSVGQGRDYGYTF; CDR3 DNA: TGTGCCAGTAGTGTCGGACAGGGGAGGGACTATGGCTACACCTTC
clone size: once; D gene: .; J gene: TRBJ2-7; V gene: TRBV5-6; CDR3 protein: CASSLGGLRGYEQYF; CDR3 DNA: TGTGCCAGCAGCTTGGGAGGACTAAGGGGCTACGAGCAGTACTTC
clone size: .; D gene: TRBD1; J gene: TRBJ1-6; V gene: TRBV3-1/TRBV3-2; CDR3 protein: CASSQEWGQSYNSPLHF; CDR3 DNA: TGTGCCAGCAGCCAAGAGTGGGGACAGTCCTATAATTCACCCCTCCACTTT
clone size: once; D gene: TRBD1; J gene: TRBJ1-6; V gene: TRBV30; CDR3 protein: CAGTGDRYSSYNSPLHF; CDR3 DNA: TGTGCCGGGACCGGGGACAGATATAGCTCCTATAATTCACCCCTCCACTTT
clone size: .; D gene: TRBD2; J gene: TRBJ2-7; V gene: TRBV5-1; CDR3 protein: CASSFGLDPEQYF; CDR3 DNA: TGCGCCAGCAGCTTTGGACTAGACCCCGAGCAGTACTTC
clone size: .; D gene: .; J gene: TRBJ2-1; V gene: TRBV19; CDR3 protein: CASTNRISNEQFF; CDR3 DNA: TGTGCCAGTACTAACAGGATCAGCAATGAGCAGTTCTTC
clone size: .; D gene: .; J gene: TRBJ2-3; V gene: TRBV5-8; CDR3 protein: CASSLGGVVADTQYF; CDR3 DNA: TGTGCCAGCAGCTTGGGCGGGGTGGTCGCAGATACGCAGTATTTT
clone size: .; D gene: TRBD2; J gene: TRBJ2-7; V gene: TRBV27; CDR3 protein: CASSSLLAEDYEQYF; CDR3 DNA: TGTGCCAGCAGTTCCCTACTAGCGGAAGATTACGAGCAGTACTTC
clone size: .; D gene: .; J gene: TRBJ2-4; V gene: TRBV2; CDR3 protein: CASSSILAKNIQYF; CDR3 DNA: TGTGCCAGCAGTAGCATTTTAGCCAAAAACATTCAGTACTTC
clone size: .; D gene: .; J gene: TRBJ1-1; V gene: TRBV27; CDR3 protein: CASRRGGRTEAFF; CDR3 DNA: TGTGCCAGCAGAAGAGGGGGTAGAACTGAAGCTTTCTTT
clone size: .; D gene: TRBD1; J gene: TRBJ1-4; V gene: TRBV5-4; CDR3 protein: CASSLKTGSNEKLFF; CDR3 DNA: TGTGCCAGCAGCCTCAAGACAGGGTCTAATGAAAAACTGTTTTTT
clone size: .; D gene: TRBD1; J gene: TRBJ1-4; V gene: TRBV6-5; CDR3 protein: CASSPDRGYNEKLFF; CDR3 DNA: TGTGCCAGCAGCCCGGACAGGGGCTATAATGAAAAACTGTTTTTT
clone size: .; D gene: TRBD2; J gene: TRBJ2-7; V gene: TRBV28; CDR3 protein: CASSSRTGGEQYF; CDR3 DNA: TGTGCCAGCAGTTCCCGGACGGGGGGCGAGCAGTACTTC
clone size: .; D gene: TRBD1; J gene: TRBJ1-1; V gene: TRBV7-3; CDR3 protein: CASSLKPNDRGAEAFF; CDR3 DNA: TGTGCCAGCAGCTTAAAACCCAACGACAGGGGGGCTGAAGCTTTCTTT
clone size: .; D gene: .; J gene: TRBJ1-2; V gene: TRBV2; CDR3 protein: CASTPDGGDGYTF; CDR3 DNA: TGTGCCAGCACTCCCGACGGGGGGGATGGCTACACCTTC
clone size: .; D gene: TRBD1; J gene: TRBJ2-1; V gene: TRBV11-3; CDR3 protein: CASSFRDRDLKVAYNEQFF; CDR3 DNA: TGTGCCAGCAGCTTCCGGGACAGGGATCTCAAGGTGGCCTACAATGAGCAGTTCTTC
clone size: .; D gene: TRBD1; J gene: TRBJ1-6; V gene: TRBV5-4; CDR3 protein: CASSDYRGSPLHF; CDR3 DNA: TGTGCCAGCAGCGACTACAGGGGTTCACCCCTCCACTTT
clone size: .; D gene: TRBD1; J gene: TRBJ2-7; V gene: TRBV11-2; CDR3 protein: CASSLDLGDRFYEQYF; CDR3 DNA: TGTGCCAGCAGCTTAGATCTAGGGGACAGGTTCTACGAGCAGTACTTC
clone size: .; D gene: .; J gene: TRBJ2-7; V gene: TRBV10-3; CDR3 protein: CAISSAGSSYEQYF; CDR3 DNA: TGTGCCATCAGTTCGGCGGGGAGCTCCTACGAGCAGTACTTC
clone size: .; D gene: TRBD1; J gene: TRBJ1-5; V gene: TRBV19; CDR3 protein: CASSIKVTGRGFNQPQHF; CDR3 DNA: TGTGCCAGTAGTATAAAGGTGACAGGGAGAGGATTCAATCAGCCCCAGCATTTT
clone size: .; D gene: .; J gene: TRBJ1-5; V gene: TRBV5-8; CDR3 protein: CASSLGGSGKNQPQHF; CDR3 DNA: TGTGCCAGCAGCTTGGGAGGGTCTGGGAAAAATCAGCCCCAGCATTTT